The clone carrying this T cell receptor beta chain was counted a single time. Antigen: not known. One end of the junction varies from germline; a read error may be responsible. The V gene's germline CDR1 is SQVTM and CDR2 ANQGSEA. The CDR3 is made up of 14 amino acids. No cell sorting was done before RNA was extracted from the tissue. Newly diagnosed lung cancer patients had thoracic surgery in China, August–late 2014, without prior chemotherapy. This sample was included in a study of tumor and adjacent non-tumor tissue in lung cancer. About the research overall: Aged about 31 to 80 years, patients included fewer than 11 men and a few women with stage I to III disease.

The study's findings and limits: Higher tumor TCR diversity was associated with shorter survival. Compared with tumor, normal lung showed significantly lower TCR diversity.

A modified ARM-PCR protocol with three rounds of nested PCR amplified TCRbeta. In TCRdb, the multiplex PCR reads were re-called with MiXCR into one record per CDR3 protein. Of some 93,000 distinct CDR3 sequences listed, approximately 70% are singletons. The TCR was taken from a man aged 60-69 years with non-small cell lung cancer. The sequencing input was lung tumor tissue. The rearrangement joins TRBV29-1 to TRBJ2-2; 8 bases match TRBD2. The CDR3 coding sequence is TGCAGCGCCTGGACTAGCCAGAACGCCGGGGAGCTGTTTTTT. Protein sequence: CSAWTSQNAGELFF.